The next 11 T cell receptor beta chains were all read from a single sample in a study of blood T cell repertoires in COVID-19. Only in-frame clones appear in the TCRdb table, and some are missing; sequencing was by immunoSEQ multiplex PCR. The sample consists of some 110,000 clones, about 90% of them appearing once. Material for sequencing was peripheral blood. The receptors were sampled from an older man who had recovered from COVID-19.

The V gene is TRBV27, the J gene TRBJ2-3, with 7 positions matching TRBD1. V dropped 8 bases and J dropped 3; count of bases not matched to a gene: 8. The length of the CDR3 is 14 residues. The germline V gene has CDR1 MNHEY and CDR2 SMNVEV (reference sequence). The DNA for the CDR3 is TGTGCCAGCCGATACAGGGGATCGACAGATACGCAGTATTTT. Protein product: CASRYRGSTDTQYF.

This clone has only a few counts. The chain links TRBV28 to TRBJ2-2; 8 bases map to TRBD2. The germline gives CDR1 MDHEN, CDR2 SYDVKM. J lost 3 bases, V lost 5 bases, and 8 bases had no gene match. The CDR3 has 16 amino acids. The CDR3 reads CASSALGAGDTGELFF. CDR3 bases: TGTGCCAGCAGTGCTTTGGGAGCGGGGGACACCGGGGAGCTGTTTTTT.

The chain employs TRBV20-1 and TRBJ2-7; 9 bases fit TRBD2. Germline V gene sequence: CDR1 DFQATT, CDR2 SNEGSKA (reference sequence). The V gene end was trimmed by 3 bases and the J gene end by 4 bases; junction bases not matched to a gene: 7. This CDR3 region has 14 residues. Here the CDR3 reads CSASRAGGPYEQYF. The CDR3 nucleotides are TGCAGTGCTAGTCGGGCGGGAGGGCCTTACGAGCAGTACTTC.

The rearrangement uses TRBV24-1 and TRBJ2-3; 10 bases map to TRBD1. V was pared by 3 bases and J by 4 bases, with 3 bases of the junction left unmatched. Per the germline V gene, CDR1 is KGHDR and CDR2 is SFDVKD. CDR3 length equals 15 residues. For the CDR3, the DNA is TGTGCCACCAGTGATCAGGACAGGGGGTCAGATACGCAGTATTTT. Protein product: CATSDQDRGSDTQYF.

The chain combines TRBV1 with TRBJ2-5; the listed D gene, TRBD2, was not tested against the DNA. TRBV1 is a pseudogene segment. The CDR3 has 17 amino acids. The CDR3 region has the DNA TGCACCAGCAGCCAAGGGCTCACTAGCGGGGGTGGGGAGACCCAGTACTTC. It translates to CTSSQGLTSGGGETQYF.

The chain has TRBV6-5 and TRBJ1-2, with D possibly being TRBD1 (6 bases). Trimming removed 10 bases at V and 2 bases at J, with 17 bases between. Germline values: CDR1 MNHEY, CDR2 SVGAGI. The CDR3 has 14 amino acids. CDR3: CATRVTDSNYGYTF. The CDR3 DNA follows: TGTGCCACCCGGGTAACGGACAGCAACTATGGCTACACCTTC.

The rearrangement joins TRBV12-3 or TRBV12-4 to TRBJ1-2; unclear D gene. The CDR3 loop spans 13 amino acids. The V and J ends lost 2 bases and 2 bases respectively, with 6 bases between them. In nucleotides, the CDR3 is TGTGCCAGCAGTTTACAGGCGAACTATGGCTACACCTTC. Its translation is CASSLQANYGYTF.

The CDR3 is CASSLGYGTGDFNTGELFF. The CDR3 DNA is TGTGCCAGCAGCTTAGGGTACGGGACAGGGGACTTTAACACCGGGGAGCTGTTTTTT. This rearrangement joins TRBV7-6 to TRBJ2-2; TRBD1 matches 10 bases. J lost 2 bases, V lost 1 base, and 10 bases had no gene match. Germline-derived CDR1 and CDR2 are SGHVS and FNYEAQ. This CDR3 has 19 amino acids.

This clone has a handful of counts. The rearrangement joins TRBV7-9 to TRBJ2-2; 7 bases match TRBD1. Germline trimming cut 9 bases from V and 1 base from J; bases unmatched to any gene: 8. CDR3 length equals 15 residues. CDR1 and CDR2 from the germline V gene are SEHNR and FQNEAQ (reference sequence). The CDR3 DNA reads TGTGCCAGTACTCCGACAGGGAAGAACACCGGGGAGCTGTTTTTT. Translating gives CASTPTGKNTGELFF.

This chain uses TRBV12-3 or TRBV12-4 with TRBJ2-5; a possible D gene is TRBD2 (5 bases). V was trimmed by 5 bases and J by 2 bases, leaving 9 bases between them. The CDR3 totals 13 residues. CDR3 region: CASSPTGQETQYF. The CDR3 DNA sequence: TGTGCCAGCAGTCCGACGGGACAAGAGACCCAGTACTTC.

The chain's CDR3 is CASSQGPDTQYF. The CDR3 DNA reads TGTGCCAGCAGCCAAGGGCCAGATACGCAGTATTTT. This sequence joins TRBV4-2 and TRBJ2-3; no clear D gene. V was clipped by 1 base and J by 4 bases, with 3 bases between them. The CDR3 consists of 12 residues. Germline lookup yields CDR1 LGHNA and CDR2 YNFKEQ.